This is a list of T cell receptor beta chains from one sample in a study of CD8 T cells in Susac syndrome. One entry per CDR3 protein, called by TCRdb with MiXCR from the immunoSEQ multiplex PCR reads. Of a few hundred thousand distinct CDR3 sequences in the sample, about 91% were seen once. The specimen sequenced was CD8+ T cells from PBMCs. These receptors all come from a human donor with multiple sclerosis. The CDR3 runs from the conserved cysteine through the conserved F or W. The D gene is left open where the match is weak. Rows may omit the clone size; those that give it use once, few, many or a size class.

v_call	clone_size	j_call	cdr3_length	d_call	cdr3_aa	cdr3_nt
TRBV7-9	.	TRBJ1-2	13	.	CASSLAADYGYTF	TGTGCCAGCAGCTTAGCGGCGGACTATGGCTACACCTTC
TRBV18	.	TRBJ2-2	15	TRBD1	CASSPGQGHTGELFF	TGTGCCAGCTCACCGGGACAGGGTCACACCGGGGAGCTGTTTTTT
TRBV20-1	.	TRBJ2-1	14	TRBD2	CSADPGLAHNEQFF	TGCAGTGCTGATCCGGGACTAGCCCACAATGAGCAGTTCTTC
TRBV20-1	.	TRBJ1-2	15	TRBD1	CSATDVGTGDYGYTF	TGCAGTGCCACCGACGTGGGGACAGGGGACTATGGCTACACCTTC
TRBV3-1	.	TRBJ2-3	15	TRBD1	CASSLRDRGTDTQYF	TGTGCCAGCAGCCTCCGGGACAGGGGAACAGATACGCAGTATTTT
TRBV21-1	.	TRBJ2-5	15	.	CASSKALDREETQYF	TGTGCCAGCAGCAAAGCGCTCGACAGGGAAGAGACCCAGTACTTC
TRBV9	.	TRBJ2-5	15	.	CASSVSWGKEETQYF	TGTGCCAGCAGCGTATCGTGGGGGAAGGAGGAGACCCAGTACTTC
TRBV7-9	.	TRBJ2-3	14	.	CASPSGSSTDTQYF	TGTGCCAGCCCCTCAGGATCTAGCACAGATACGCAGTATTTT
TRBV2	.	TRBJ1-1	15	.	CASKLDWSLNTEAFF	TGTGCCAGCAAATTGGATTGGTCTCTGAACACTGAAGCTTTCTTT
TRBV19	.	TRBJ2-3	15	.	CASSRLLELTDTQYF	TGTGCCAGTAGTCGGCTACTGGAACTCACAGATACGCAGTATTTT
TRBV5-4	.	TRBJ2-7	18	TRBD1	CASSSAKGQFIKSYEQYF	TGTGCCAGCAGCTCGGCAAAGGGACAGTTTATTAAAAGCTACGAGCAGTACTTC
TRBV12-3/TRBV12-4	.	TRBJ2-5	17	TRBD2	CASSHGALADPGETQYF	TGTGCCAGCAGCCATGGTGCCCTAGCGGACCCCGGGGAGACCCAGTACTTC
TRBV28	.	TRBJ2-1	16	TRBD2	CASSPRGGGFHNEQFF	TGTGCCAGCAGCCCGAGGGGCGGGGGGTTTCACAATGAGCAGTTCTTC
TRBV10-3	.	TRBJ1-4	17	.	CAISESNGPTGGEKLFF	TGTGCCATCAGTGAGTCGAATGGTCCCACGGGAGGGGAAAAACTGTTTTTT
TRBV19	.	TRBJ2-1	17	.	CASSIWTVKLGGNEQFF	TGTGCCAGTAGTATTTGGACGGTGAAATTGGGTGGCAATGAGCAGTTCTTC
TRBV20-1	.	TRBJ2-5	13	TRBD1	CSARDSRQETQYF	TGCAGTGCTCGGGACAGCCGGCAAGAGACCCAGTACTTC
TRBV7-2	.	TRBJ1-4	17	.	CASSLAIGWGLGEKLFF	TGTGCCAGCAGCTTAGCGATAGGATGGGGCCTGGGTGAAAAACTGTTTTTT
TRBV7-9	.	TRBJ2-3	17	.	CASSLGAESLAPDTQYF	TGTGCCAGCAGCTTAGGGGCGGAGAGTTTAGCCCCAGATACGCAGTATTTT
TRBV27	.	TRBJ1-2	14	.	CASSFTGPRRHYTF	TGTGCCAGCAGTTTCACAGGGCCTCGACGGCACTACACCTTC
TRBV12-3/TRBV12-4	.	TRBJ1-5	13	.	CASSFLPGQPQHF	TGTGCCAGCAGTTTCCTGCCAGGTCAGCCCCAGCATTTT
TRBV6-2/TRBV6-3	few	TRBJ2-1	16	TRBD1	CASSYSGTGSYNEQFF	TGTGCCAGCAGTTACTCCGGGACAGGCTCCTACAATGAGCAGTTCTTC
TRBV6-1	.	TRBJ2-2	18	TRBD2	CASSHGLAGGGYTGELFF	TGTGCCAGCAGCCACGGACTAGCGGGGGGCGGGTACACCGGGGAGCTGTTTTTT
TRBV29-1	few	TRBJ2-3	14	TRBD1	CSVDAGGLTDTQYF	TGCAGCGTTGACGCAGGGGGCCTCACAGATACGCAGTATTTT
TRBV29-1	.	TRBJ1-4	14	TRBD1	CSVGRGVSNEKLFF	TGCAGCGTTGGCAGGGGGGTGTCTAATGAAAAACTGTTTTTT
TRBV11-3	.	TRBJ2-1	15	.	CASSAEGNQRGNTFF	TGTGCCAGCAGCGCGGAGGGGAACCAACGTGGGAACACGTTCTTC
TRBV12-5	.	TRBJ2-1	14	TRBD1	CASGLGTGGHEQFF	TGTGCTAGTGGTTTGGGAACAGGGGGCCATGAGCAGTTCTTC
TRBV12-3/TRBV12-4	few	TRBJ1-1	14	.	CASSPGGMNTEAFF	TGTGCCAGCAGTCCCGGGGGGATGAACACTGAAGCTTTCTTT
TRBV20-1	.	TRBJ2-1	12	TRBD1	CSSTPQGVEQFF	TGCAGTTCCACCCCACAGGGGGTTGAGCAGTTCTTC
TRBV14	once	TRBJ1-3	16	.	CASSRDFELSGNTIYF	TGTGCCAGCAGCCGGGACTTCGAACTCTCTGGAAACACCATATATTTT
TRBV27	.	TRBJ1-4	16	.	CASSLVGFATNEKLFF	TGTGCCAGCAGTCTGGTGGGATTTGCAACTAATGAAAAACTGTTTTTT
TRBV19	.	TRBJ1-4	14	.	CASSIFGGDEKLFF	TGTGCCAGTAGTATTTTCGGGGGCGATGAAAAACTGTTTTTT
TRBV7-6	.	TRBJ1-1	15	.	CASSLGYGGNTEAFF	TGTGCCAGCAGCTTAGGGTACGGGGGGAACACTGAAGCTTTCTTT
TRBV20-1	.	TRBJ1-1	13	.	CSAREPRGREAFF	TGCAGTGCTAGAGAGCCCAGGGGCCGGGAAGCTTTCTTT
TRBV25-1	.	TRBJ2-5	10	.	CASSESAQYF	TGTGCCAGCAGTGAATCGGCCCAGTACTTC
TRBV28	.	TRBJ2-3	18	.	CASSLSYDLGESTDTQYF	TGTGCCAGCAGTTTGTCTTATGACCTCGGGGAGAGCACAGATACGCAGTATTTT
TRBV2	.	TRBJ2-3	15	.	CASSDEIIKTDTQYF	TGTGCCAGCAGTGATGAGATCATAAAAACAGATACGCAGTATTTT
TRBV7-9	.	TRBJ2-3	17	TRBD1	CASSLGGQGGAPDTQYF	TGTGCCAGCAGCTTAGGGGGACAGGGGGGAGCTCCAGATACGCAGTATTTT